This TCR beta chain was observed in a study of graft-versus-host responses after intestinal transplantation. Study-wide background: Recipients got multivisceral, liver-intestinal, or isolated intestinal transplants.

General study results and limits: Across patients carrying graft-donor T cell macrochimerism, allografts held high graft-versus-host to host-versus-graft clonal ratios. Early post-transplant HvG declines tracked with peak circulating GvH clone levels. Among recipient marrow samples, GvH clones were found; some appeared first in ileum or blood.

This clone appeared a single time. Its antigen is as yet unknown. Sequencing was performed with immunoSEQ multiplex PCR; in TCRdb, only in-frame clones are kept and a portion is missing. The repertoire consists of 84,000 or so clones, with about nine tenths occurring once and the leading ten covering around 8.6%. This receptor was identified in a human donor who was the organ donor for an intestinal transplant. This specimen consisted of unstimulated CD8+ T cells sorted from spleen or lymph node cells, obtained before transplant.

The CDR3, as DNA: TGTGCCAGCAGCCCAGGACTAGCGGAACTCCAAGAGACCCAGTACTTC. It codes for CASSPGLAELQETQYF. The chain combines TRBV2 with TRBJ2-5; 10 positions agree with TRBD2. This CDR3 is 16 amino acids long. Germline lookup yields CDR1 SNHLY and CDR2 FYNNEI. With 6 bases clipped from V and 1 base from J, the junction kept 8 bases outside the gene matches.